This T cell receptor (beta chain) was sequenced in a study of shared clonotypes between healthy human individuals. Background on the study: Aged between 18 and 49, the donors were a couple of women and a few men.

Splitting of CD4+ cells produced CD45RA+ naive and CD45RA-negative memory subsets. Germline CDR1 is SGHRS and CDR2 is YFSETQ. Trimming took 0 bases from V and 0 from J, leaving 12 bases between them. The CDR3 extends over 17 amino acids. The run depth of the assay was deep. Replicate PCRs for sorted subsets used around 190 ng DNA; this equaled tens of thousands of T cell genomes. Produced via immunoSEQ multiplex PCR; TCRdb's table is partial and in-frame only. The table lists more than 200,000 clones, 50% to 75% of them singletons, with around 10% in the top ten. J is TRBJ1-4 and V is TRBV5-1; no firm D call. The source is a man aged 25 to 40 in good health. Sequenced material: memory CD4+ T cells sorted from blood. Subset reported: CD45RA-negative fraction. The CDR3, as DNA: TGCGCCAGCAGCTTGGTAGCCCCAACCGCAACTAATGAAAAACTGTTTTTT. Encoded protein: CASSLVAPTATNEKLFF.